One and the same sample provided the 30 T cell receptor beta chains below, sequenced in a study of shared clonotypes between healthy human individuals. The repertoire was sequenced with immunoSEQ multiplex PCR; TCRdb's copy has only in-frame clones and lacks some. The sample includes around 1.5 million clones, 95% to 99% of them seen just once. The specimen was naive CD4+ T cells sorted from blood. Subset given: CD45RA+ positively selected. These receptor sequences come from a man aged 25 to 45 in good health.

This rearrangement joins TRBV6-1 to TRBJ2-7, with 8 bases identical to TRBD1. Germline CDR1 MNHNS, CDR2 SASEGT. CDR3 size: 14 residues. Germline trimming cut 3 bases from V and 6 bases from J; bases unmatched to any gene: 7. The CDR3 reads CASSEKGRGREQYF. The CDR3 coding sequence is TGTGCCAGCAGTGAGAAGGGCAGGGGGCGCGAGCAGTACTTC.

Here the CDR3 reads CASTPMGAYYEQYF. In DNA form, the CDR3 reads TGTGCCAGCACCCCCATGGGAGCGTACTACGAGCAGTACTTC. The V and J genes are TRBV6-1 and TRBJ2-7, with D possibly being TRBD2 (5 bases). The CDR3 spans 14 residues. V lost 7 bases, J lost 3 bases, and 16 bases lay in between. Germline values: CDR1 MNHNS, CDR2 SASEGT.

As regards this clone: The junction departs from germline at one end; a sequencing error may be responsible. This chain links TRBV7-8 with TRBJ2-2; D tentatively reads TRBD1 or TRBD2 (5 bases each). CDR3 length: 16 residues. In germline, CDR1 is SGHVS, CDR2 FQNEAQ. In DNA, the CDR3 is TGTGCCAGCAGCTTCCTCAGGGTTGCGAACACCGGGGCGCTGTTTTTT. Translating it yields CASSFLRVANTGALFF. The full variable domain, rest sourced from reference TRBV7-8 and TRBJ2-2, is GAGVSQSPRYKVAKRGQDVALRCDPISGHVSLFWYQQALGQGPEFLTYFQNEAQLDKSGLPSDRFFAERPEGSVSTLKIQRTQQEDSAVYLCASSFLRVANTGALFFGEGSRLTVL.

The chain has TRBV5-1 and TRBJ2-1, with D maybe TRBD2 (6 bases). In germline, CDR1 is SGHRS, CDR2 YFSETQ. The V gene lost 0 bases and the J gene lost 9 bases, with 10 bases spanning the gap. The CDR3 contains 13 residues. CDR3 DNA sequence: TGCGCCAGCAGCTTGGGCCGGGGAGGTGAGCAGTTCTTC. This translates into CASSLGRGGEQFF.

For this clone: Distinct nucleotide sequences in the sample also encode this CDR3. This chain links TRBV9 with TRBJ1-1; 7 bases align to TRBD1. The CDR3 totals 14 residues. V lost 0 bases and J lost 4; bases outside the gene matches: 3. CDR1 is SGDLS, CDR2 YYNGEE, per germline. CDR3 region: CASSVAPGGTEAFF. The CDR3 DNA sequence: TGTGCCAGCAGCGTAGCACCAGGGGGCACTGAAGCTTTCTTT. The whole variable domain, remainder taken from reference TRBV9 and TRBJ1-1, is DSGVTQTPKHLITATGQRVTLRCSPRSGDLSVYWYQQSLDQGLQFLIQYYNGEERAKGNILERFSAQQFPDLHSELNLSSLELGDSALYFCASSVAPGGTEAFFGQGTRLTVV.

This clone appeared a single time. The identical CDR3 is also encoded by other nucleotide sequences in the sample. The chain employs TRBV7-2 and TRBJ2-7; the match to TRBD1 covers 7 bases. In germline, CDR1 is SGHTA, CDR2 FQGNSA. Trimming cost V 5 bases and J 7 bases; bases outside gene matches: 2. The CDR3 runs to 11 residues. The CDR3 DNA sequence: TGTGCCAGCAGCCGACAGGGTGAGCAGTACTTC. Its translation is CASSRQGEQYF.

V gene TRBV29-1 combines with J gene TRBJ2-1; 12 nucleotides line up with TRBD2. Germline V CDR1 and CDR2: SQVTM, ANQGSEA. After removal of 6 bases from V and 7 bases from J, the junction contained 4 bases not matched to a gene. The CDR3 runs to 13 residues. The CDR3 bases are TGCAGCGTGGCGACTAGCGGGAGTAATGAGCAGTTCTTC. This codes for CSVATSGSNEQFF.

This chain links TRBV11-2 with TRBJ2-1; 7 nucleotides line up with TRBD2. Per the germline V gene, CDR1 is SGHAT and CDR2 is FQNNGV. After removal of 6 bases from V and 7 bases from J, the junction contained 6 bases not matched to a gene. The length of the CDR3 is 13 residues. The CDR3 loop is CASRLVGGNEQFF. The CDR3, as DNA: TGTGCCAGCAGGCTGGTGGGGGGGAATGAGCAGTTCTTC.

The V call is TRBV18, the J call TRBJ2-4; D is undetermined. Germline V gives CDR1 KGHSH, CDR2 LQKENI. The CDR3 loop spans 16 amino acids. Trimming pared 0 bases from V and 1 base from J, leaving 10 bases between. The CDR3: CASSPPMVTAKNIQYF. The CDR3 region has the DNA TGTGCCAGCTCACCACCTATGGTGACGGCCAAAAACATTCAGTACTTC.

CDR3 loop: CASSLDLSSGATNYGYTF. CDR3 in DNA: TGTGCCAGCAGCTTAGATCTAAGTAGTGGGGCGACTAACTATGGCTACACCTTC. The V and J genes are TRBV11-3 and TRBJ1-2, with D maybe TRBD1 (5 bases). CDR1 SGHNT and CDR2 YENEEA come from the germline V gene. Trimming stripped 0 bases from V and 0 bases from J, with 17 bases between. This CDR3 spans 18 amino acids. Using reference TRBV11-3 and TRBJ1-2 for the parts outside the CDR3, the full variable domain is EAGVVQSPRYKIIEKKQPVAFWCNPISGHNTLYWYLQNLGQGPELLIRYENEEAVDDSQLPKDRFSAERLKGVDSTLKIQPAELGDSAVYLCASSLDLSSGATNYGYTFGSGTRLTVV.

The rearrangement links TRBV5-1 to TRBJ2-3; TRBD1 matches at 10 bases. With V trimmed by 4 bases and J by 4 bases, 6 bases remained unmatched. This CDR3 comprises 15 residues. CDR1 is SGHRS and CDR2 is YFSETQ in the germline V gene. CDR3 loop: CASSHRDRGSDTQYF. The DNA of the CDR3 is TGCGCCAGCAGCCATCGGGACAGGGGATCAGATACGCAGTATTTT.

This CDR3 is CASSLKSGTDTQYF. CDR3 sequence (DNA): TGTGCCAGCAGCTTGAAGTCCGGCACAGATACGCAGTATTTT. The gene calls are TRBV5-4 and TRBJ2-3; D gene unclear. CDR1 and CDR2 from the germline V gene are SGHNT and YYREEE (reference sequence). Deletions cut 1 base from V and 1 base from J, with 7 bases between. The CDR3 loop spans 14 amino acids.

The chain has TRBV28 and TRBJ2-4, with 7 positions matching TRBD1. CDR3 length: 20 amino acids. V trimming: 6 bases; J trimming: 3 bases; junction bases outside the gene matches: 23. CDR1 is MDHEN, CDR2 SYDVKM, per germline. The chain's CDR3 is CASSRERGGVSGEGKNIQYF. In nucleotides, the CDR3 is TGTGCCAGCAGCCGCGAGAGAGGGGGCGTATCGGGCGAGGGCAAAAACATTCAGTACTTC.

V and J are TRBV10-1 and TRBJ2-1; 8 nucleotides align to TRBD2. The CDR3 spans 15 residues. With 0 bases clipped from V and 8 bases from J, the junction kept 6 bases outside the gene matches. Germline-derived CDR1 and CDR2 are WNHNN and SYGVQD (reference sequence). For the CDR3, the DNA is TGCGCCAGCAGTGAGTCGACCGGACTAGCCGATGAGCAGTTCTTC. Translating it yields CASSESTGLADEQFF.

The V call is TRBV5-1, the J call TRBJ1-1, with D unresolved. Germline CDR1 and CDR2: SGHRS and YFSETQ. Trimming stripped 5 bases from V and 4 bases from J, with 9 bases between. The CDR3 spans 12 residues. The CDR3 spells CASRAEGTEAFF. The CDR3 nucleotides are TGCGCCAGCAGGGCTGAGGGCACTGAAGCTTTCTTT.

This sequence joins TRBV4-1 and TRBJ2-1, with 8 bases identical to TRBD2. Germline V gene lookup returns CDR1 MGHRA and CDR2 YSYEKL. After removal of 4 bases from V and 7 bases from J, the junction contained 12 bases not matched to a gene. CDR3 length equals 16 residues. The CDR3 DNA sequence: TGCGCCAGCAGCCCTCGGGGAGCGGGAGACAGGAATGAGCAGTTCTTC. Protein product: CASSPRGAGDRNEQFF.

This chain joins TRBV10-2 and TRBJ1-2; TRBD1 might be the D (5 bases). The V end lost 5 bases, the J end lost 4 bases, and 14 bases lay between the germline ends. This CDR3 is 14 amino acids long. Germline-derived CDR1 and CDR2 are WSHSY and SAAADI. For the CDR3, the DNA is TGCGCCAGCAGTCCACGTGAGGGGAGCTATGGCTACACCTTC. The encoded protein is CASSPREGSYGYTF.

The chain joins TRBV29-1 to TRBJ1-5; D ambiguous. This CDR3 region has 12 residues. Trimming stripped 4 bases from V and 4 bases from J, with 8 bases between. Looked up from germline, CDR1 is SQVTM and CDR2 is ANQGSEA. The CDR3 DNA follows: TGCAGCGTTGGGGGATTTAATCAGCCCCAGCATTTT. The encoded protein is CSVGGFNQPQHF.

V usage is TRBV29-1 and J usage is TRBJ1-1; D remains ambiguous. The CDR3 loop spans 13 amino acids. Trimming cost V 1 base and J 0 bases, with 6 bases left between them. The germline CDR1 and CDR2 sequences are SQVTM and ANQGSEA. In DNA form, the CDR3 reads TGCAGCGTTGAAGGCAGCCTGAACACTGAAGCTTTCTTT. Translation: CSVEGSLNTEAFF.

The V gene is TRBV6-1, the J gene TRBJ1-1; D uncertain. CDR1 and CDR2 from the germline V gene are MNHNS and SASEGT. This CDR3 is 14 amino acids long. V was trimmed by 4 bases and J by 4 bases, leaving 13 bases between them. The CDR3 DNA follows: TGTGCCAGCAGTGTCACCTCCCCTGGCACTGAAGCTTTCTTT. It yields the protein CASSVTSPGTEAFF.

This clone was observed once. J is TRBJ2-1 and V is TRBV6-5; no clear D. CDR1 MNHEY and CDR2 SVGAGI come from the germline V gene. Trimming took 5 bases from V and 5 from J, leaving 7 bases between them. The CDR3 runs to 12 residues. CDR3 region: CASSNSHNEQFF. The CDR3 bases are TGTGCCAGCAGTAATTCGCACAATGAGCAGTTCTTC.

This chain uses TRBV11-2 with TRBJ1-5; 7 bases fit TRBD1. Trimming took 1 base from V and 3 from J; bases not matched to a gene: 3. The CDR3 sequence is 15 residues long. Germline V CDR1 and CDR2: SGHAT, FQNNGV. DNA of the CDR3: TGTGCCAGCAGCTTAGGGGGGACAGTCAATCAGCCCCAGCATTTT. It translates to CASSLGGTVNQPQHF.

In DNA form, the CDR3 reads TGTGCCAGCAGTTCCACCACAGGGTGGGCTTTCTTT. This gives the protein CASSSTTGWAFF. The gene calls are TRBV28 and TRBJ1-1; the D gene is possibly TRBD1 (6 bases). The CDR3 has 12 amino acids. Germline V gene data show CDR1 as MDHEN and CDR2 as SYDVKM. The V and J ends lost 4 bases and 11 bases respectively, with 14 bases between them.

This chain connects TRBV27 to TRBJ2-7, with 9 bases matching TRBD2. The CDR3 length is 13 residues. The junction had 2 bases not matched to a gene; V was cut back by 2 bases and J by 6 bases. From germline, CDR1 is MNHEY and CDR2 SMNVEV (reference sequence). The CDR3 nucleotides are TGTGCCAGCAGTTTAGTGCGGGAGGGCGAGCAGTACTTC. The encoded protein is CASSLVREGEQYF.

The chain carries TRBV4-1 and TRBJ1-1; 10 bases agree with TRBD1. Germline CDR1 MGHRA, CDR2 YSYEKL. The CDR3 contains 17 residues. J gave up 7 bases and V 3 bases, and 14 bases lay outside the gene matches. Here the CDR3 reads CASSQRDRGPRWGEAFF. CDR3 coding DNA: TGCGCCAGCAGCCAGCGGGACAGGGGCCCGCGGTGGGGTGAAGCTTTCTTT.

The chain employs TRBV7-2 and TRBJ2-5; D gene ambiguous. This CDR3 is 14 amino acids long. The ends were cut back, 3 bases at V and 7 bases at J, with 15 bases in the middle. The V gene's germline CDR1 is SGHTA and CDR2 FQGNSA. This chain's CDR3 is CASSLGHSIGTQYF. In DNA form, the CDR3 reads TGTGCCAGCAGCTTGGGTCACAGTATAGGGACCCAGTACTTC.

This chain joins TRBV7-6 and TRBJ2-1, with TRBD2 identical over 14 bases. The V segment lost 0 bases and the J segment 6 bases; nucleotides outside the gene matches: 4. The CDR3 has 17 amino acids. CDR1 and CDR2 (germline): SGHVS, FNYEAQ. The chain's CDR3 is CASSLAGTSGRFNEQFF. The CDR3 DNA is TGTGCCAGCAGCTTAGCCGGGACTAGCGGGAGATTCAATGAGCAGTTCTTC.

The CDR3 here is CASSLLPDDQPQHF. CDR3 nucleotide sequence: TGTGCCAGCAGTTTACTGCCCGACGATCAGCCCCAGCATTTT. The chain combines TRBV28 with TRBJ1-5; D is unclear. The CDR3 is 14 amino acids. Trimming shortened V by 2 bases and J by 5 bases, and 10 bases separated the two germline ends. CDR1 is MDHEN, CDR2 SYDVKM, per germline.

J is TRBJ2-1 and V is TRBV27; TRBD2 matches 7 bases. V was pared by 6 bases and J by 1 base, with 9 bases of the junction left unmatched. The CDR3 runs to 16 residues. Germline V gives CDR1 MNHEY, CDR2 SMNVEV (reference sequence). The CDR3, as DNA: TGTGCCAGCAGATTTGCGGGAGTCTTATCCTACAATGAGCAGTTCTTC. This codes for CASRFAGVLSYNEQFF.

This clone showed up just once. This chain links TRBV10-2 with TRBJ2-7, with TRBD2 matching 7 bases. CDR1 and CDR2 (germline): WSHSY, SAAADI. CDR3 length: 10 residues. The CDR3 nucleotides are TGCGCTAGCGGGCACTACGAGCAGTACTTC. Translated: CASGHYEQYF.